These 8 T cell receptor beta chains were all obtained from the same sample, sequenced in a study of response to subunit inactivated influenza vaccine. TCRdb passed the RT-PCR reads through MiXCR, listing each CDR3 protein once. The sample lists about 520,000 distinct CDR3 sequences, 6.5% to 8% occurring once. The sample in question was PBMCs from blood, obtained around 25 months after vaccination. These receptors came from a man aged 50 to 69 who received an inactivated influenza vaccine.

This clonotype has only a few counts. The chain combines TRBV7-8 with TRBJ1-1; D unresolved. CDR1 is SGHVS and CDR2 is FQNEAQ in the germline V gene. V was shortened by 5 bases and J by 1 base, with 17 bases between the two germline ends. The CDR3 totals 16 residues. In nucleotides, the CDR3 is TGTGCCAGCAGCCCCCAATTTAACCCGAGGAACACTGAAGCTTTCTTT. Translating gives CASSPQFNPRNTEAFF.

This clonotype showed up just a few times. This CDR3 is CASSSFSGGATDTQYF. The CDR3 region has the DNA TGTGCCAGCAGCTCCTTTAGCGGGGGGGCCACAGATACGCAGTATTTT. This sequence joins TRBV5-5 and TRBJ2-3; 11 bases align to TRBD2. Trimming at V came to 3 bases and at J to 2 bases, leaving 5 bases not matched to a gene. Germline CDR1 is SGHKS and CDR2 is YYEKEE (reference sequence). The CDR3 runs 16 residues.

The chain is built from TRBV9 and TRBJ2-7, with 7 bases lining up with TRBD2. Germline lookup yields CDR1 SGDLS and CDR2 YYNGEE. V was pared by 4 bases and J by 6 bases, with 13 bases of the junction left unmatched. This CDR3 is 15 amino acids long. CDR3 in amino acids: CASSITYGGIGEQYF. In DNA form, the CDR3 reads TGTGCCAGCAGCATTACATACGGGGGGATCGGCGAGCAGTACTTC.

At least ten counts were recorded for this clonotype. The chain uses TRBV3-1 and TRBJ2-1, with 8 bases fitting TRBD1. The CDR3 extends over 16 amino acids. Germline trimming cut 1 base from V and 1 base from J; bases unmatched to any gene: 3. Germline values: CDR1 LGHDT, CDR2 YNNKEL (reference sequence). DNA for the CDR3: TGTGCCAGCAGCCAAGCCAGGGGGCTTTCCTACAATGAGCAGTTCTTC. It encodes CASSQARGLSYNEQFF.

This clonotype was seen many times. CDR3 in DNA: TGCGCCAGCAGCTCTACAAACTCCTACGAGCAGTACTTC. As protein: CASSSTNSYEQYF. The chain has TRBV5-1 and TRBJ2-7; D ambiguous. Looked up from germline, CDR1 is SGHRS and CDR2 is YFSETQ. This CDR3 is built from 13 residues. The ends were cut back, 3 bases at V and 0 bases at J, with 7 bases in the middle.

This clonotype has at least ten counts. The chain carries TRBV20-1 and TRBJ2-7; D is ambiguous. Trimming removed 7 bases at V and 5 bases at J, with 15 bases between. CDR1 is DFQATT, CDR2 SNEGSKA, per germline (reference sequence). The CDR3 has 12 amino acids. CDR3 nucleotide sequence: TGCAGTGTCATCCCTACGAGAAACGAGCAGTACTTC. Its protein product is CSVIPTRNEQYF.

On this clonotype itself: This may come from a read error, since a much larger clone is one base off. The chain recombines TRBV24-1 with TRBJ2-3; 9 bases map to TRBD2. The V gene's germline CDR1 is KGHDR and CDR2 SFDVKD. This CDR3 is built from 15 residues. The CDR3 is CATGHRREGLNTLYF. The CDR3 bases are TGTGCCACCGGACACCGGCGGGAGGGCCTCAATACGCTGTATTTT.

This clonotype showed up just a few times. The rearrangement links TRBV24-1 to TRBJ2-6; D tentatively reads TRBD1 or TRBD2 (5 bases each). CDR3 size: 16 residues. V lost 2 bases and J 11 bases, leaving 18 bases between the germline ends. CDR1 is KGHDR and CDR2 is SFDVKD in the germline V gene. CDR3 sequence: CATSDSRDPKPDVLTF. The DNA for the CDR3 is TGTGCCACCAGTGATTCCCGGGACCCAAAACCGGACGTCCTGACTTTC.